The 16 T cell receptor beta chains below come from one sample, sequenced in a study of shared clonotypes between healthy human individuals. Libraries were prepared by immunoSEQ multiplex PCR; TCRdb keeps only in-frame clonotypes and omits some of them. This sample yields 2 million to 3 million clones, of which approximately 92% are seen a single time; roughly 0.14% belongs to the top ten. Material for sequencing was naive CD4+ T cells sorted from blood. Regarding subset: CD45RA+ positively selected. The receptors were sampled from a man aged 18 to 29 in good health.

This chain joins TRBV5-1 and TRBJ2-4; 8 nucleotides line up with TRBD1. With 4 bases clipped from V and 0 bases from J, the junction kept 15 bases outside the gene matches. Germline V gene sequence: CDR1 SGHRS, CDR2 YFSETQ. CDR3 length: 19 residues. CDR3 sequence reads: CASSLDRVLAPLAKNIQYF. DNA for the CDR3: TGCGCCAGCAGCCTGGACAGGGTTTTAGCACCCCTAGCCAAAAACATTCAGTACTTC.

Notes on this clone: Other DNA variants within this sample encode the same CDR3. The rearrangement joins TRBV6-5 to TRBJ1-1, with D unresolved. The germline CDR1 and CDR2 sequences are MNHEY and SVGAGI. Trimming removed 8 bases at V and 0 bases at J, with 7 bases between. CDR3 length equals 12 residues. CDR3 sequence: CASGRMNTEAFF. CDR3 coding DNA: TGTGCCAGCGGTCGCATGAACACTGAAGCTTTCTTT.

The J gene is TRBJ2-1, the V gene TRBV5-4; D call uncertain. The germline V gene has CDR1 SGHNT and CDR2 YYREEE (reference sequence). The CDR3 is 15 amino acids. Trimming removed 0 bases at V and 0 bases at J, with 7 bases between. CDR3 nucleotides: TGTGCCAGCAGCTTGGCCCCAGGCTCCTACAATGAGCAGTTCTTC. As protein: CASSLAPGSYNEQFF.

The V and J genes are TRBV28 and TRBJ2-7; tentatively, D is TRBD1 or TRBD2 (6 bases each). The V and J ends lost 4 bases and 0 bases respectively, with 16 bases between them. Germline CDR1 MDHEN, CDR2 SYDVKM. The CDR3 totals 16 residues. CDR3 in amino acids: CASSSSRGGTSYEQYF. The CDR3 DNA follows: TGTGCCAGCAGTTCCAGTCGAGGGGGGACCTCCTACGAGCAGTACTTC.

The V gene is TRBV28, the J gene TRBJ2-7; maybe TRBD2 (7 bases). The V end was cut by 3 bases, the J end by 9 bases, with 9 bases between. In germline, CDR1 is MDHEN, CDR2 SYDVKM. This CDR3 has 11 amino acids. The CDR3 DNA sequence: TGTGCCAGCAGTTTGGGGGGGCGGCAGTACTTC. Its protein is CASSLGGRQYF.

The chain joins TRBV7-8 to TRBJ1-5, with D perhaps matching TRBD1 (5 bases). From germline, CDR1 is SGHVS and CDR2 FQNEAQ. The CDR3 spans 15 residues. The germline V and J ends were trimmed by 5 bases and 1 base, with 12 bases remaining between them. As DNA, the CDR3 is TGTGCCAGCAGCCCCGGGGGAAGGAGCAATCAGCCCCAGCATTTT. It translates to CASSPGGRSNQPQHF.

The chain couples TRBV5-1 to TRBJ2-7, with a possible D match to TRBD1 (5 bases). V was clipped by 3 bases and J by 3 bases, with 16 bases between them. The CDR3 contains 15 residues. Germline V lookup: CDR1 SGHRS, CDR2 YFSETQ. This CDR3 reads CASSWAGKTGYEQYF. CDR3 DNA: TGCGCCAGCAGCTGGGCAGGGAAAACAGGCTACGAGCAGTACTTC.

The rearrangement links TRBV6-6 to TRBJ2-2; 8 positions agree with TRBD2. V lost 7 bases and J lost 10; bases outside the gene matches: 14. CDR1 and CDR2 (germline): MNHNY, SVGAGI (reference sequence). The CDR3 covers 15 residues. The CDR3 DNA is TGTGCCAGCACCTCCGGGACTAGGGGGATCGAGGAGCTGTTTTTT. This codes for CASTSGTRGIEELFF.

The CDR3 bases are TGTGCCAGCAGCGCGGGGGGTCCAGATACGCAGTATTTT. This encodes CASSAGGPDTQYF. V and J are TRBV7-3 and TRBJ2-3, with 8 bases that match TRBD2. V was pared by 5 bases and J by 4 bases, with 2 bases of the junction left unmatched. CDR1 is SGHTA, CDR2 FQGTGA, per germline. The CDR3 is made up of 13 amino acids. The whole variable domain, remainder taken from reference TRBV7-3 and TRBJ2-3, is GAGVSQTPSNKVTEKGKYVELRCDPISGHTALYWYRQSLGQGPEFLIYFQGTGAADDSGLPNDRFFAVRPEGSVSTLKIQRTERGDSAVYLCASSAGGPDTQYFGPGTRLTVL.

This sequence joins TRBV7-2 and TRBJ2-7, with D possibly being TRBD1 (6 bases). The CDR3 consists of 12 residues. Germline assignment: CDR1 SGHTA and CDR2 FQGNSA. With 5 bases removed from V and 4 bases from J, the gap between germline ends came to 9 bases. Written as DNA, the CDR3 is TGTGCCAGCAGCGTACAGGGTTACGAGCAGTACTTC. It encodes CASSVQGYEQYF.

The chain is built from TRBV15 and TRBJ1-4, with 8 bases fitting TRBD1. With V trimmed by 1 base and J by 8 bases, 6 bases remained unmatched. The CDR3 runs to 15 residues. Germline V gives CDR1 LNHNV, CDR2 YYDKDF (reference sequence). CDR3 sequence reads: CATSRVAGGYEKLFF. The CDR3, as DNA: TGTGCCACCAGCAGAGTGGCAGGGGGCTACGAAAAACTGTTTTTT.

The CDR3 DNA sequence: TGTGCCAGTAGTACTTCCGGGACAGGGAATGAAAAACTGTTTTTT. This translates into CASSTSGTGNEKLFF. This chain links TRBV19 with TRBJ1-4, with 9 bases aligning to TRBD1. Unmatched junction bases numbered 5, after V lost 4 bases and J lost 5 bases. There are 15 residues in the CDR3. Per the germline V gene, CDR1 is LNHDA and CDR2 is SQIVND (reference sequence).

The chain combines TRBV7-2 with TRBJ1-1, with D uncertain. Germline CDR1 is SGHTA and CDR2 is FQGNSA. This CDR3 is built from 12 residues. V shed 5 bases and J shed 5 bases, with 9 bases lying between them. CDR3 coding DNA: TGTGCCAGCAGCCTCAGGTTGACTGAAGCTTTCTTT. This encodes CASSLRLTEAFF.

This chain joins TRBV11-2 and TRBJ1-2, with D possibly TRBD1 on 5 matching bases. The germline V and J ends were trimmed by 5 bases and 3 bases, with 19 bases remaining between them. Germline V gene data show CDR1 as SGHAT and CDR2 as FQNNGV. The CDR3 is 16 amino acids. For the CDR3, the DNA is TGTGCCAGCAGCCCACTGGCAGGGAAGAGGGACTATGGCTACACCTTC. It specifies CASSPLAGKRDYGYTF.

The chain recombines TRBV19 with TRBJ2-2; TRBD1 agrees at 7 bases. The ends lost 6 bases at V and 6 bases at J; junction bases unmatched: 10. This CDR3 spans 15 amino acids. Germline V lookup: CDR1 LNHDA, CDR2 SQIVND (reference sequence). CDR3 sequence (DNA): TGTGCCAGTAGCGGGACAGCCGAAATGGCCGGGGAGCTGTTTTTT. Protein product: CASSGTAEMAGELFF. Supplemented by reference TRBV19 and TRBJ2-2, the full variable domain reads DGGITQSPKYLFRKEGQNVTLSCEQNLNHDAMYWYRQDPGQGLRLIYYSQIVNDFQKGDIAEGYSVSREKKESFPLTVTSAQKNPTAFYLCASSGTAEMAGELFFGEGSRLTVL.

The chain employs TRBV5-4 and TRBJ1-3, with D maybe TRBD1 (5 bases). The germline V gene encodes CDR1 SGHNT and CDR2 YYREEE (reference sequence). There are 16 residues in the CDR3. V dropped 4 bases and J dropped 1 base, with 15 bases sitting between them. CDR3 sequence reads: CASSQGQGSSGNTIYF. The DNA for the CDR3 is TGTGCCAGCAGCCAAGGCCAGGGATCGTCTGGAAACACCATATATTTT.